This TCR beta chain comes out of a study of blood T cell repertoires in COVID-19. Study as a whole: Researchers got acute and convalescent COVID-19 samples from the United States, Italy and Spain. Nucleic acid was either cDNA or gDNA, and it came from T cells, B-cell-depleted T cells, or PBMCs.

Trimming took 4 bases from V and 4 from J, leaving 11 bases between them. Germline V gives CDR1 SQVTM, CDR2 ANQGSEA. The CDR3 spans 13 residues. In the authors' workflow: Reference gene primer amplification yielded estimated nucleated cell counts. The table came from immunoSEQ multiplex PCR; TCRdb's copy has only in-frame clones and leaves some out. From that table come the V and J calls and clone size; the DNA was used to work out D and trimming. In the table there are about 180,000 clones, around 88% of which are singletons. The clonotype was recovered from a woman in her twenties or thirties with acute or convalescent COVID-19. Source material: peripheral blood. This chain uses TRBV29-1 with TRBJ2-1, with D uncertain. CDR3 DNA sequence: TGCAGCGTTGGGGCTGACCCGTACAATGAGCAGTTCTTC. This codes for CSVGADPYNEQFF.